A selection of T cell receptor beta chains follows, all from one sample in a study of a mutant IDH1 vaccine in newly diagnosed glioma. Antigens for these TCRs are unknown. Generated by immunoSEQ multiplex PCR, the TCRdb table keeps only in-frame clones and is missing some. The sample includes around 60,000 clones, about 89% of them seen just once. This sample comprised PBMCs, obtained from a glioma patient whose treatment included an IDH1 peptide vaccine. The receptor set was obtained from a man in his forties with glioma. Both conserved end residues are part of each CDR3. A D gene is named only where the DNA matches it firmly. For some rows the clone size is stated as once, few or many, or as a class when expanded; others skip it.

-	TRBV25-1	-	TRBJ2-2	CASSDTNTGELFF	TGTGCCAGCAGTGACACTAACACCGGGGAGCTGTTTTTT
-	TRBV5-6	-	TRBJ1-5	CASSLAGPQGGQPQHF	TGTGCCAGCAGCTTGGCCGGCCCACAGGGCGGTCAGCCCCAGCATTTT
-	TRBV7-9	-	TRBJ2-5	CASSQRQAGAQYF	TGTGCCAGCAGCCAAAGACAGGCCGGGGCCCAGTACTTC
TRBD1	TRBV4-1	-	TRBJ1-5	CASSPFWQGAVHQPQHF	TGCGCCAGCAGCCCCTTCTGGCAGGGGGCGGTTCATCAGCCCCAGCATTTT
TRBD2	TRBV6-5	-	TRBJ2-3	CASSTGRGADTQYF	TGTGCCAGCAGTACCGGGCGGGGGGCAGATACGCAGTATTTT
TRBD2	TRBV6-1	-	TRBJ2-1	CASSDRLAVTYNEQFF	TGTGCCAGCAGTGACAGACTAGCGGTAACCTACAATGAGCAGTTCTTC
-	TRBV5-6	-	TRBJ2-5	CASSGPGPRGETQYF	TGTGCCAGCAGCGGCCCGGGACCCCGCGGGGAGACCCAGTACTTC
TRBD2	TRBV18	-	TRBJ2-5	CASSQSTSGGGQETQYF	TGTGCCAGCTCCCAGTCTACTAGCGGGGGAGGACAAGAGACCCAGTACTTC
-	TRBV7-8	-	TRBJ2-5	CASSPGFLQETQYF	TGTGCCAGCAGCCCCGGGTTCCTCCAAGAGACCCAGTACTTC
-	TRBV6-6	-	TRBJ2-7	CASSFGQGGYYEQYF	TGTGCCAGCAGTTTTGGACAGGGAGGGTACTACGAGCAGTACTTC
TRBD2	TRBV7-2	-	TRBJ2-5	CASSLPLAGDETQYF	TGTGCCAGCAGCTTACCCCTAGCGGGAGACGAGACCCAGTACTTC
-	TRBV7-9	-	TRBJ2-3	CASSAPWTDTQYF	TGTGCCAGCAGCGCGCCCTGGACAGATACGCAGTATTTT
-	TRBV11-1	-	TRBJ1-5	CASSLDGNQPQHF	TGTGCCAGCAGCTTGGACGGGAATCAGCCCCAGCATTTT
-	TRBV15	-	TRBJ2-3	CATSREGSADTQYF	TGTGCCACCAGCAGAGAAGGCAGCGCAGATACGCAGTATTTT
TRBD1	TRBV28	-	TRBJ1-5	CASSHRRGNNQPQHF	TGTGCCAGCAGTCATCGCAGGGGGAACAATCAGCCCCAGCATTTT
TRBD2	TRBV5-4	-	TRBJ2-7	CASSWGDYSYEQYF	TGTGCCAGCAGCTGGGGGGACTACTCCTACGAGCAGTACTTC
-	TRBV25-1	-	TRBJ1-2	CASSLTADYGYTF	TGTGCCAGCAGTTTAACGGCAGATTATGGCTACACCTTC
TRBD2	TRBV7-6	-	TRBJ2-3	CASSRGDTDTQYF	TGTGCCAGCAGCCGGGGGGACACAGATACGCAGTATTTT
-	TRBV7-2	-	TRBJ1-2	CASSPQTAASYYGYTF	TGTGCCAGCAGCCCCCAGACAGCTGCTTCTTACTATGGCTACACCTTC
-	TRBV5-8	-	TRBJ1-5	CASSPGDRRGQPQHF	TGTGCCAGCAGTCCAGGGGATAGACGTGGTCAGCCCCAGCATTTT
TRBD1	TRBV2	-	TRBJ1-1	CASSLDRGPSSEAFF	TGTGCCAGCAGTCTTGACAGGGGGCCTTCGTCTGAAGCTTTCTTT
TRBD1	TRBV5-1	once	TRBJ1-1	CASSRPKTGPTEAFF	TGCGCCAGCAGCCGACCCAAGACAGGGCCCACTGAAGCTTTCTTT
TRBD1	TRBV30	-	TRBJ1-2	CAWDRGGGYTF	TGTGCCTGGGACAGGGGCGGCGGCTACACCTTC
-	TRBV5-1	once	TRBJ2-1	CASSPRGGRTYNEQFF	TGCGCCAGCAGCCCACGTGGGGGACGGACCTACAATGAGCAGTTCTTC
-	TRBV28	-	TRBJ1-5	CASSFGDSNQPQHF	TGTGCCAGCAGTTTTGGTGATAGCAATCAGCCCCAGCATTTT
-	TRBV2	-	TRBJ1-5	CASDRAVGNQPQHF	TGTGCCAGCGACCGGGCGGTTGGCAATCAGCCCCAGCATTTT
-	TRBV28	once	TRBJ1-4	CASSQTGTNEKLFF	TGTGCCAGCAGCCAGACAGGAACGAATGAAAAACTGTTTTTT
TRBD1	TRBV15	-	TRBJ1-4	CATSRPRDRRINEKLFF	TGTGCCACCAGCAGACCGCGGGACAGGCGTATAAATGAAAAACTGTTTTTT
TRBD1	TRBV6-1	medium-sized	TRBJ1-3	CASTVSGTGGNTIYF	TGTGCCAGCACTGTATCCGGGACAGGTGGAAACACCATATATTTT
-	TRBV6-1	-	TRBJ1-6	CATQTGIGSPLHF	TGTGCCACCCAAACAGGTATCGGTTCACCCCTCCACTTT
TRBD1	TRBV19	-	TRBJ1-4	CASKKGQLNEKLFF	TGTGCCAGTAAGAAGGGACAGCTTAATGAAAAACTGTTTTTT
TRBD1	TRBV10-3	-	TRBJ2-5	CAISEGQGPYQETQYF	TGTGCCATCAGTGAGGGACAGGGGCCCTACCAAGAGACCCAGTACTTC
-	TRBV7-6	-	TRBJ1-5	CASSLLVNQPQHF	TGTGCCAGCAGCTTATTGGTCAATCAGCCCCAGCATTTT
-	TRBV5-1	-	TRBJ2-5	CASSLAGSKETQYF	TGCGCCAGCAGCTTGGCCGGGTCCAAAGAGACCCAGTACTTC
TRBD1	TRBV19	-	TRBJ1-1	CASSIGRGLNTEAFF	TGTGCCAGTAGTATCGGCAGGGGGCTGAACACTGAAGCTTTCTTT
-	TRBV7-2	once	TRBJ1-2	CASSLVRAGGYTF	TGTGCCAGCAGCTTAGTTCGTGCGGGTGGCTACACCTTC
TRBD1	TRBV18	-	TRBJ2-5	CASSPGQGAETQYF	TGTGCCAGCTCACCTGGGCAGGGGGCGGAGACCCAGTACTTC
-	TRBV18	few	TRBJ2-1	CASSPTPPRSSYNEQFF	TGTGCCAGCTCACCAACCCCCCCCCGGAGCTCCTACAATGAGCAGTTCTTC
-	TRBV14	-	TRBJ1-5	CASSQDTWKSNSNQPQHF	TGTGCCAGCAGCCAAGATACGTGGAAGAGTAATAGCAATCAGCCCCAGCATTTT
-	TRBV18	few	TRBJ1-2	CASSPPYQGHKLYGYTF	TGTGCCAGCTCACCACCGTACCAGGGCCACAAACTCTATGGCTACACCTTC